Listed below are T cell receptor beta chains from one sample, sequenced in a study of cytomegalovirus exposure and HLA in healthy donors. Libraries were prepared by immunoSEQ multiplex PCR; TCRdb keeps only in-frame clonotypes and omits some of them. The table records 210,000 or so clones, 75% to 90% of them present only once. Sequenced: PBMCs. These receptors all stem from a man aged 25 to 40 in good health and CMV-seronegative. Both conserved end residues are part of each CDR3. D genes are given only for firm matches. Clone size appears in some rows only: once, few, many, or a class for an expanded clone.

D gene	V gene	J gene	clone size	CDR3 protein	CDR3 DNA
TRBD2	TRBV28	TRBJ2-7	NA	CASRAPGGPTYEQYF	TGTGCCAGCAGAGCTCCGGGAGGGCCTACCTACGAGCAGTACTTC
TRBD2	TRBV6-1	TRBJ2-7	NA	CASSPSGVSSYEQYF	TGTGCCAGCAGCCCTAGCGGGGTTAGCTCCTACGAGCAGTACTTC
NA	TRBV5-1	TRBJ2-1	NA	CASSSEGSYNEQFF	TGCGCCAGCAGCTCTGAGGGCTCCTACAATGAGCAGTTCTTC
TRBD1	TRBV11-3	TRBJ2-7	NA	CASSLGAGGPYEQYF	TGTGCCAGCAGCTTAGGGGCAGGGGGCCCCTACGAGCAGTACTTC
NA	TRBV27	TRBJ2-1	NA	CASSLSSVNEQFF	TGTGCCAGCAGTTTATCGTCTGTTAATGAGCAGTTCTTC
NA	TRBV4-1	TRBJ2-1	NA	CASSRLSMFVTRGEYNEQFF	TGCGCCAGCAGCCGATTAAGCATGTTTGTGACGCGGGGCGAATACAATGAGCAGTTCTTC
NA	TRBV7-9	TRBJ2-3	NA	CASSLVSQGPIPVF	TGTGCCAGCAGCTTAGTGTCGCAGGGGCCCATCCCCGTGTTT
TRBD1	TRBV9	TRBJ2-2	NA	CASSARTGGVGTLFF	TGTGCCAGCAGCGCTCGGACAGGGGGCGTTGGGACGCTGTTTTTT
TRBD1	TRBV27	TRBJ1-1	NA	CASGQGDTEAFF	TGTGCCAGTGGACAGGGGGACACTGAAGCTTTCTTT
TRBD2	TRBV28	TRBJ2-7	NA	CATELGRGSYEQYF	TGTGCCACCGAACTCGGGCGGGGGAGCTACGAGCAGTACTTC
NA	TRBV19	TRBJ2-1	NA	CASTPDQGLYNEQFF	TGTGCCAGCACGCCGGATCAGGGGCTCTACAATGAGCAGTTCTTC
TRBD2	TRBV7-6	TRBJ2-5	NA	CASRKSGSETQYF	TGTGCCAGCAGGAAAAGCGGGAGTGAGACCCAGTACTTC
TRBD1	TRBV7-9	TRBJ2-6	NA	CASSPIRGRRSGANVLTF	TGTGCCAGCAGCCCCATAAGGGGGCGACGCTCTGGGGCCAACGTCCTGACTTTC
NA	TRBV2	TRBJ2-5	few	CASSQGFYGLETQYF	TGTGCCAGCTCTCAGGGGTTCTACGGATTAGAGACCCAGTACTTC
TRBD2	TRBV18	TRBJ2-4	NA	CASSPLGEGDIQYF	TGTGCCAGCTCACCACTCGGGGAGGGTGACATTCAGTACTTC
TRBD1	TRBV11-2	TRBJ2-2	NA	CASSLSGQGFGELFF	TGTGCCAGCAGCCTCTCTGGACAGGGCTTCGGGGAGCTGTTTTTT
TRBD1	TRBV10-3	TRBJ1-2	NA	CAIASDRNYGYTF	TGTGCCATCGCCTCGGACAGGAACTATGGCTACACCTTC
NA	TRBV4-1	TRBJ2-2	NA	CASSQATREVTGELFF	TGCGCCAGCAGCCAGGCGACTAGAGAGGTAACCGGGGAGCTGTTTTTT
TRBD1	TRBV5-4	TRBJ2-7	NA	CASRAGQANYEQYF	TGTGCCAGCAGGGCCGGACAGGCGAACTACGAGCAGTACTTC
TRBD1	TRBV19	TRBJ1-5	NA	CASSPGRDRPNQPQHF	TGTGCCAGTAGTCCGGGCCGGGACAGACCTAATCAGCCCCAGCATTTT
NA	TRBV7-2	TRBJ2-7	NA	CASSPPPVAYEQYF	TGTGCCAGCAGCCCCCCCCCAGTGGCCTACGAGCAGTACTTC
NA	TRBV7-6	TRBJ2-1	NA	CASSLETRGNEQFF	TGTGCCAGCAGCTTAGAGACTAGGGGCAATGAGCAGTTCTTC
NA	TRBV5-6	TRBJ1-2	NA	CASSLAGGYGYTF	TGTGCCAGCAGCTTGGCCGGGGGTTATGGCTACACCTTC
TRBD2	TRBV4-1	TRBJ2-1	NA	CASSPGLAGLNEQFF	TGCGCCAGCAGCCCGGGACTAGCGGGCCTCAATGAGCAGTTCTTC
TRBD2	TRBV28	TRBJ2-5	NA	CASTPGGETQYF	TGTGCCAGCACCCCCGGGGGGGAGACCCAGTACTTC
TRBD2	TRBV10-3	TRBJ2-3	NA	CAISGTSGIFTDTQYF	TGTGCCATCAGTGGGACTAGCGGGATCTTCACAGATACGCAGTATTTT
TRBD1	TRBV29-1	TRBJ2-7	NA	CSVEDLGQRYEQYF	TGCAGCGTTGAAGATCTGGGACAGCGCTACGAGCAGTACTTC
TRBD1	TRBV18	TRBJ1-3	few	CASSPLDRAGNTIYF	TGTGCCAGCTCACCCTTGGACAGGGCTGGAAACACCATATATTTT
TRBD2	TRBV6-6	TRBJ2-1	NA	CASSPASGRAPEQFF	TGTGCCAGCAGTCCGGCTAGCGGGAGGGCCCCTGAGCAGTTCTTC
NA	TRBV12-5	TRBJ2-3	once	CASGLSTGGTDTQYF	TGTGCTAGTGGTTTGTCGACAGGTGGGACAGATACGCAGTATTTT
TRBD1	TRBV7-9	TRBJ2-7	few	CASSLETGTYEQYF	TGTGCCAGCAGCTTAGAGACAGGGACCTACGAGCAGTACTTC
NA	TRBV4-3	TRBJ2-1	NA	CASSQGWGGPYYYNEQFF	TGCGCCAGCAGCCAAGGGTGGGGGGGGCCATACTATTACAATGAGCAGTTCTTC
NA	TRBV19	TRBJ1-1	NA	CASDTTGGRTEAFF	TGTGCCAGTGACACGACCGGAGGGCGCACTGAAGCTTTCTTT
NA	TRBV5-8	TRBJ2-3	NA	CASSSNRGTQYF	TGTGCCAGCAGCTCCAACCGGGGTACGCAGTATTTT
NA	TRBV6-5	TRBJ1-5	NA	CASSSFRDSNQPQHF	TGTGCCAGCAGTTCCTTCAGGGATAGCAATCAGCCCCAGCATTTT
TRBD2	TRBV4-1	TRBJ2-7	NA	CASSHGGLAATLKNEQYF	TGCGCCAGCAGCCACGGGGGACTAGCGGCTACGTTGAAGAACGAGCAGTACTTC
TRBD1	TRBV19	TRBJ2-7	NA	CASSMVVGQGDDEQYF	TGTGCCAGTAGTATGGTAGTTGGACAGGGGGACGACGAGCAGTACTTC
TRBD2	TRBV5-1	TRBJ2-1	NA	CASSLGTGTTRGCEQFF	TGCGCCAGCAGCCTGGGTACCGGGACTACTCGCGGATGTGAGCAGTTCTTC
TRBD1	TRBV15	TRBJ2-6	NA	CATSGSTGAGANVLTF	TGTGCCACCAGCGGTTCGACAGGGGCTGGGGCCAACGTCCTGACTTTC
NA	TRBV19	TRBJ1-2	NA	CASSSTGNYGYTF	TGTGCCAGTAGTTCCACAGGGAACTATGGCTACACCTTC
NA	TRBV19	TRBJ1-2	NA	CASSILNYGYTF	TGTGCCAGTAGTATCTTAAACTATGGCTACACCTTC
NA	TRBV7-2	TRBJ1-4	few	CASSGKGGRNEKLFF	TGTGCCAGCAGCGGAAAAGGGGGAAGAAATGAAAAACTGTTTTTT
NA	TRBV28	TRBJ2-7	NA	CASSLGSGTNYEQYF	TGTGCCAGCAGTTTGGGGTCCGGGACAAACTACGAGCAGTACTTC
NA	TRBV27	TRBJ2-1	NA	CASSFQGSYSEQFF	TGTGCCAGCAGTTTTCAGGGTTCTTATAGTGAGCAGTTCTTC
NA	TRBV28	TRBJ1-5	once	CASSRDSLNQPQHF	TGTGCCAGCAGCCGAGACAGTCTCAATCAGCCCCAGCATTTT
TRBD2	TRBV30	TRBJ2-2	NA	CAWRVTSGTGELFF	TGTGCCTGGAGGGTGACTAGCGGTACCGGGGAGCTGTTTTTT
NA	TRBV6-4	TRBJ2-5	NA	CASSATEETQYF	TGTGCCAGCAGTGCGACAGAAGAGACCCAGTACTTC
TRBD1	TRBV28	TRBJ2-1	NA	CASVEGAEQFF	TGTGCCAGCGTAGAGGGGGCTGAGCAGTTCTTC
TRBD2	TRBV7-6	TRBJ2-7	NA	CASSHSRGGGTYEQYF	TGTGCCAGCAGCCATAGCCGGGGCGGGGGGACCTACGAGCAGTACTTC
NA	TRBV4-2	TRBJ1-4	NA	CASSQERLGGPLNEKLFF	TGTGCCAGCAGCCAAGAACGGCTCGGAGGACCGTTGAATGAAAAACTGTTTTTT